This T cell receptor beta chain was identified during a study of blood T cell repertoires in COVID-19. For the study at large: The United States, Italy and Spain were the sources of the acute and convalescent COVID-19 samples. Nucleic acid was either cDNA or gDNA, and it came from T cells, B-cell-depleted T cells, or PBMCs.

Authors' processing steps: Cell counts per sample came from amplifying reference gene primers. Profiled with immunoSEQ multiplex PCR; TCRdb holds only in-frame clones, not every one. Clone size and the V and J calls come from that table; the DNA yielded D and trimming. Here the sample spans around 170,000 clones, about 80% being singletons. The clonotype originates from a man aged 25-45 years with active or convalescent COVID-19. The sample was peripheral blood.

The CDR3 nucleotides are TGTGCCAGCAGCTCCAGGGCTACCTCTGGAAACACCATATATTTT. Its translation: CASSSRATSGNTIYF. The chain employs TRBV21-1 and TRBJ1-3; the D segment call TRBD1 is taken from the table without a DNA check. TRBV21-1 is a known pseudogene. This CDR3 spans 15 amino acids.